The next 16 T cell receptor beta chains were all read from a single sample in a study of CD8+CD57+ T cells in acquired aplastic anemia. CDR3 and TCR beta VDJ profiling relied on a genomic DNA template. Via MiXCR, TCRdb re-called the reads, giving one row per CDR3 protein. The sample has 200,000 to 300,000 distinct CDR3 sequences, 45% to 50% seen once. Patients chosen for sequencing had CD8+CD57+ cells that had expanded, as shown by flow cytometry. The sequenced sample consisted of sorted CD4+, CD8+, or CD8+CD57+ T cells (not recorded which) from PBMCs. These receptor sequences come from a human donor with aplastic anemia.

Concerning this clonotype itself: A junction end diverges from the germline sequence, so it may reflect a read error. V usage is TRBV6-5 and J usage is TRBJ2-2; 7 bases are a match to TRBD2. The CDR3 is 15 residues long. Germline V gives CDR1 MNHEY, CDR2 SVGAGI. In DNA, the CDR3 is TGTGCCAGCAGTTGGGGGGGAGGTGACACCGGGGAGCGGTTTTTT. It specifies CASSWGGGDTGERFF.

As regards this clonotype: This may arise from a read error, as a much more abundant clone is one base away. The DNA for the CDR3 is TGTGCCAGCAGTGAAGCGTGGCAGCCTAATTCACCCCTCCACTTT. Amino acids: CASSEAWQPNSPLHF. V is TRBV6-1 and J is TRBJ1-6; D not resolved. The V end lost 0 bases, the J end lost 6 bases, and 9 bases lay between the germline ends. CDR1 is MNHNS and CDR2 is SASEGT in the germline V gene. The CDR3 extends over 15 amino acids.

This clonotype was recorded many times. V is TRBV7-2 and J is TRBJ2-7; D unclear. Per the germline V gene, CDR1 is SGHTA and CDR2 is FQGNSA. Trimming took off 1 base at V and 6 bases at J, with 7 bases between the two ends. The CDR3 sequence is 12 residues long. CDR3 DNA: TGTGCCAGCAGCTTAGGACACAGCGAGCAGTACTTC. It encodes CASSLGHSEQYF.

The J gene is TRBJ1-5, the V gene TRBV14; D unclear. Trimming removed 3 bases from V and 5 bases from J, with 8 bases in between. This CDR3 has 13 residues. Germline lookup yields CDR1 SGHDN and CDR2 FVKESK. The CDR3 loop reads CASSQASHQPQHF. CDR3 coding DNA: TGTGCCAGCAGCCAGGCTTCTCATCAGCCCCAGCATTTT. The whole variable domain, filled in from reference TRBV14 and TRBJ1-5, reads EAGVTQFPSHSVIEKGQTVTLRCDPISGHDNLYWYRRVMGKEIKFLLHFVKESKQDESGMPNNRFLAERTGGTYSTLKVQPAELEDSGVYFCASSQASHQPQHFGDGTRLSIL.

The J gene is TRBJ1-5, the V gene TRBV27; D remains ambiguous. V lost 11 bases, J lost 7 bases, and 18 bases lay in between. CDR1 and CDR2 (germline): MNHEY, SMNVEV (reference sequence). This CDR3 spans 13 amino acids. CDR3 protein: CAGGDRLRQPQHF. The DNA for the CDR3 is TGTGCCGGAGGAGACCGATTGAGGCAGCCCCAGCATTTT.

The chain recombines TRBV9 with TRBJ2-3; 7 bases map to TRBD1. This CDR3 is 15 amino acids long. The germline CDR1 and CDR2 sequences are SGDLS and YYNGEE. The V gene end was trimmed by 3 bases and the J gene end by 4 bases; junction bases not matched to a gene: 8. The CDR3 DNA sequence: TGTGCCAGCAGCGCGCACAGGGGTACGGCAGATACGCAGTATTTT. Translation gives CASSAHRGTADTQYF.

With respect to this clonotype: This may be a read error, as it is one base from a much larger clone. The rearrangement uses TRBV7-9 and TRBJ2-1; perhaps D is TRBD1 or TRBD2 (6 bases each). V dropped 4 bases and J dropped 6 bases, with 13 bases sitting between them. The CDR3 spans 14 residues. Germline values: CDR1 SEHNR, CDR2 FQNEAQ (reference sequence). For the CDR3, the DNA is TGTGCCAGCAGCTCAAGGGGGGTTGGCAATGAGCAGTTCTTC. Protein sequence: CASSSRGVGNEQFF.

This rearrangement joins TRBV24-1 to TRBJ2-1; 13 nucleotides agree with TRBD2. V dropped 7 bases and J dropped 3; count of bases not matched to a gene: 2. CDR1 and CDR2 from the germline V gene are KGHDR and SFDVKD. The CDR3 totals 15 residues. The CDR3 DNA follows: TGTGCCACCAGCGGACTAGCGGGAGACTACAATGAGCAGTTCTTC. Encoded protein: CATSGLAGDYNEQFF.

This clonotype was found many times. The rearrangement joins TRBV12-5 to TRBJ1-2, with D tentatively TRBD1 (6 bases). Germline CDR1 is LGHNT and CDR2 is FRNRAP. The CDR3 is 13 residues long. Trimming stripped 7 bases from V and 8 bases from J, with 17 bases between. CDR3 DNA: TGTGCTAGTGAGGGGGAGGGAGAAGAGGGCTACACCTTC. Translating it yields CASEGEGEEGYTF.

The V and J genes are TRBV29-1 and TRBJ2-7, with no clear D. The germline V gene encodes CDR1 SQVTM and CDR2 ANQGSEA. V lost 6 bases and J lost 0, with 12 bases in between. This CDR3 spans 13 amino acids. CDR3 DNA sequence: TGCAGCGTCGGAAGTTTGGCCTCCTACGAGCAGTACTTC. This gives the protein CSVGSLASYEQYF.

V gene TRBV7-2 combines with J gene TRBJ2-3; TRBD2 matches 11 bases. The junction had 3 bases not matched to a gene; V was cut back by 3 bases and J by 1 base. The CDR3 contains 16 residues. Germline lookup yields CDR1 SGHTA and CDR2 FQGNSA. CDR3 bases: TGTGCCAGCAGCTTCCCGGGACTAGCGGGCACAGATACGCAGTATTTT. It encodes CASSFPGLAGTDTQYF.

In this sample, this clonotype turned up many times. The genes are TRBV5-8 and TRBJ2-7; D is tentatively TRBD1 or TRBD2 (6 bases each). The V gene lost 4 bases and the J gene lost 6 bases, with 11 bases spanning the gap. Germline CDR1 is SGHTS and CDR2 is YDEGEE. This CDR3 contains 12 residues. CDR3 region: CASSLGGSEQYF. The CDR3 nucleotides are TGTGCCAGCAGCCTGGGGGGCAGCGAGCAGTACTTC.

This clonotype has at least ten counts. The chain has TRBV9 and TRBJ1-6; possible D gene TRBD1, 6 bases. This CDR3 spans 11 amino acids. Trimming pared 7 bases from V and 14 bases from J, leaving 13 bases between. Per germline, CDR1 SGDLS and CDR2 YYNGEE. CDR3 amino acids: CASWGQGTLHF. CDR3 DNA: TGTGCCAGCTGGGGTCAGGGGACCCTCCACTTT.

This clonotype was counted ten times or more. This sequence joins TRBV4-1 and TRBJ1-1; the D is unclear. Germline V gene sequence: CDR1 MGHRA, CDR2 YSYEKL. V gave up 1 base and J gave up 5 bases, with 11 bases separating them. The CDR3 is 14 amino acids. The CDR3 here is CASSQVEGPTEAFF. The CDR3 DNA reads as TGCGCCAGCAGCCAAGTCGAAGGTCCGACTGAAGCTTTCTTT.

V and J are TRBV20-1 and TRBJ1-3; no definite D call. Germline CDR1 is DFQATT and CDR2 is SNEGSKA (reference sequence). V was trimmed by 3 bases and J by 4 bases, leaving 13 bases between them. The CDR3 length is 14 residues. CDR3 protein: CSARVGIGGNTIYF. CDR3 nucleotide sequence: TGCAGTGCTAGGGTGGGAATAGGAGGAAACACCATATATTTT.

The rearrangement joins TRBV4-3 to TRBJ1-6; D unclear. V lost 0 bases to trimming and J lost 7 bases, with 7 bases between them. There are 14 residues in the CDR3. Per germline, CDR1 LGHNA and CDR2 YSLEER. The CDR3 reads CASSQDETNSPLHF. CDR3 nucleotides: TGCGCCAGCAGCCAAGATGAGACGAATTCACCCCTCCACTTT.